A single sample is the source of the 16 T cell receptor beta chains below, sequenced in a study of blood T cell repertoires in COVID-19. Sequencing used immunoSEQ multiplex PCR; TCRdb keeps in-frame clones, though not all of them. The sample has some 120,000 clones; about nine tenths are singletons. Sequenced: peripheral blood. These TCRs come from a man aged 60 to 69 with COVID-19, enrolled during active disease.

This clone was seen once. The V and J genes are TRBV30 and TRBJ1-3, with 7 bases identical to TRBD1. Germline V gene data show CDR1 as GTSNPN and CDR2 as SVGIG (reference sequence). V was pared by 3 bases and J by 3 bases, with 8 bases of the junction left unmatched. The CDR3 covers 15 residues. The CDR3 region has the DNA TGTGCCTGGAGGGATGGACAGGAGCTTGGAAACACCATATATTTT. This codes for CAWRDGQELGNTIYF.

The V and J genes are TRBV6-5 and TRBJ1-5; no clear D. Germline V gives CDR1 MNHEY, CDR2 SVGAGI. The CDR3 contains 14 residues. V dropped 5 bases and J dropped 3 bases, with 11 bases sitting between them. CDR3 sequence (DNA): TGTGCCAGCAGTACCCGGGTACTCAATCAGCCCCAGCATTTT. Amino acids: CASSTRVLNQPQHF.

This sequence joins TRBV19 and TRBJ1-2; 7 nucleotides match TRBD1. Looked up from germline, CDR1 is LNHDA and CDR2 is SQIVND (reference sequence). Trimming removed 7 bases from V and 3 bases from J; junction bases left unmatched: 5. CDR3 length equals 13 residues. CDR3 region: CASTRDRYYGYTF. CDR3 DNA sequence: TGTGCCAGTACCCGGGACAGATACTATGGCTACACCTTC.

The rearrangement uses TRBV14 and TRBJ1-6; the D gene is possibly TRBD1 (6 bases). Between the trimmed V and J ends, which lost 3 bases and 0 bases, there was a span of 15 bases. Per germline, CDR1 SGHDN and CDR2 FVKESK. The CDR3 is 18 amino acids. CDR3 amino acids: CASSHPNRASSYNSPLHF. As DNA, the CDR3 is TGTGCCAGCAGCCACCCTAACAGGGCGAGCTCCTATAATTCACCCCTCCACTTT.

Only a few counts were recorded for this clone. CDR3 bases: TGTGCCAGCAGAGGCTCAGGGTTCGGATTTGTAATGGGAAACACCATATATTTT. Translating gives CASRGSGFGFVMGNTIYF. This sequence joins TRBV2 and TRBJ1-3; D possibly corresponds to TRBD1 (5 bases). Germline CDR1 and CDR2: SNHLY and FYNNEI. Trimming pared 6 bases from V and 4 bases from J, leaving 25 bases between. The CDR3 is 18 residues long.

CDR3 in amino acids: CASSSLGGDRYGYTF. CDR3 bases: TGTGCCAGCAGTTCGCTAGGTGGGGACAGGTATGGCTACACCTTC. This chain connects TRBV28 to TRBJ1-2; 8 nucleotides align to TRBD1. This CDR3 is 15 amino acids long. The germline CDR1 and CDR2 sequences are MDHEN and SYDVKM. Trimming cost V 4 bases and J 5 bases; bases outside gene matches: 9.

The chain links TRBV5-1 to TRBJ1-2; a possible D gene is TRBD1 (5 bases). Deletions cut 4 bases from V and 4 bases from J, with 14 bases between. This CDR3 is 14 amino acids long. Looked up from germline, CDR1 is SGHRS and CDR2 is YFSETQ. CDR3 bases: TGCGCCAGCAGCCGAGGCGGGGGAGGCTATGGCTACACCTTC. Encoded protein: CASSRGGGGYGYTF.

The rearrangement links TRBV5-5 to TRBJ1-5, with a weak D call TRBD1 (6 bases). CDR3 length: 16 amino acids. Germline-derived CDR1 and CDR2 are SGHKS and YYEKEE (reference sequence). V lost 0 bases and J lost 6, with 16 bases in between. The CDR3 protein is CASSLALTGAPQPQHF. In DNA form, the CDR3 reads TGTGCCAGCAGCTTGGCCCTGACAGGCGCCCCTCAGCCCCAGCATTTT. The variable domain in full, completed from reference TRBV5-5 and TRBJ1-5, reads DAGVTQSPTHLIKTRGQQVTLRCSPISGHKSVSWYQQVLGQGPQFIFQYYEKEERGRGNFPDRFSARQFPNYSSELNVNALLLGDSALYLCASSLALTGAPQPQHFGDGTRLSIL.

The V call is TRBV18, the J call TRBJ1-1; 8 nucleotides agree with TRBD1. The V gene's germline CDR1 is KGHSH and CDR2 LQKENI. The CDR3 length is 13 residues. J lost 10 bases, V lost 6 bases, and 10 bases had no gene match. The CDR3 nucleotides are TGTGCCAGCTCCCCCACTCAGGGGACAGGAGCTTTCTTT. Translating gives CASSPTQGTGAFF.

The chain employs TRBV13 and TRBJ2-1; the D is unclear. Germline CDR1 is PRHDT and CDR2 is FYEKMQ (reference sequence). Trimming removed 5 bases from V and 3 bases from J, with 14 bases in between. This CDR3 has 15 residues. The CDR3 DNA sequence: TGTGCCAGCAGCATCCGACTGGTTGGCTACAATGAGCAGTTCTTC. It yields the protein CASSIRLVGYNEQFF.

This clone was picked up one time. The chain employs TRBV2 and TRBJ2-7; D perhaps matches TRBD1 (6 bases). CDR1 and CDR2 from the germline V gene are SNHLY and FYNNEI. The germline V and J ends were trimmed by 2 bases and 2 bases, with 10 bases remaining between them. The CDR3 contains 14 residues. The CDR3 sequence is CASSELRGPYEQYF. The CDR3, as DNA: TGTGCCAGCAGTGAACTCAGGGGCCCCTACGAGCAGTACTTC. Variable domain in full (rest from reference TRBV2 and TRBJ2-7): EPEVTQTPSHQVTQMGQEVILRCVPISNHLYFYWYRQILGQKVEFLVSFYNNEISEKSEIFDDQFSVERPDGSNFTLKIRSTKLEDSAMYFCASSELRGPYEQYFGPGTRLTVT.

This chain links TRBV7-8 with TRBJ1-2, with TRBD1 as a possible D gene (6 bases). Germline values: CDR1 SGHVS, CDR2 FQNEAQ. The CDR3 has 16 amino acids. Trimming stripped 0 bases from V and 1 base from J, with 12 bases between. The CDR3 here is CASSLAGGYYNYGYTF. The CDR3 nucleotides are TGTGCCAGCAGCTTAGCAGGGGGATATTATAACTATGGCTACACCTTC.

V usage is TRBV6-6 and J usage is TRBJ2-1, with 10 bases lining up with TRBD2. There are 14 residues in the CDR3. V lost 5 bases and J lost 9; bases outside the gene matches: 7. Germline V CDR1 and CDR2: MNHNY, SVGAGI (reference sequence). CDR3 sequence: CASSAGTSDSEQFF. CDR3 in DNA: TGTGCCAGCAGTGCCGGGACTAGCGACAGTGAGCAGTTCTTC.

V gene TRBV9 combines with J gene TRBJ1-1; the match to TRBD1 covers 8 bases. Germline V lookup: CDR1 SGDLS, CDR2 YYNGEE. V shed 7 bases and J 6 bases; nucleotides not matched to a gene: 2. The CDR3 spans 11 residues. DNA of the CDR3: TGTGCCAGCGGGACAGGCTCTGAAGCTTTCTTT. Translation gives CASGTGSEAFF.

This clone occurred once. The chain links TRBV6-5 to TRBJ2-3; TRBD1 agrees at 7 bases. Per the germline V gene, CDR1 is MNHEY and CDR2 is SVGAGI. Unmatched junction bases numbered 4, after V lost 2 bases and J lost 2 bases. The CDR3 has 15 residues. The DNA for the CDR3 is TGTGCCAGCAGTTACGGGACAGAGTACACAGATACGCAGTATTTT. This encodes CASSYGTEYTDTQYF.

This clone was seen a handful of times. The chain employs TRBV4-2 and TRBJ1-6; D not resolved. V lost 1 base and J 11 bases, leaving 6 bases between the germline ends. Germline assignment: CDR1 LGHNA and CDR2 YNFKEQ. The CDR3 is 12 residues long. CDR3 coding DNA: TGTGCCAGCAGCCAAGCTAGAACACCCCTCCACTTT. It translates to CASSQARTPLHF.